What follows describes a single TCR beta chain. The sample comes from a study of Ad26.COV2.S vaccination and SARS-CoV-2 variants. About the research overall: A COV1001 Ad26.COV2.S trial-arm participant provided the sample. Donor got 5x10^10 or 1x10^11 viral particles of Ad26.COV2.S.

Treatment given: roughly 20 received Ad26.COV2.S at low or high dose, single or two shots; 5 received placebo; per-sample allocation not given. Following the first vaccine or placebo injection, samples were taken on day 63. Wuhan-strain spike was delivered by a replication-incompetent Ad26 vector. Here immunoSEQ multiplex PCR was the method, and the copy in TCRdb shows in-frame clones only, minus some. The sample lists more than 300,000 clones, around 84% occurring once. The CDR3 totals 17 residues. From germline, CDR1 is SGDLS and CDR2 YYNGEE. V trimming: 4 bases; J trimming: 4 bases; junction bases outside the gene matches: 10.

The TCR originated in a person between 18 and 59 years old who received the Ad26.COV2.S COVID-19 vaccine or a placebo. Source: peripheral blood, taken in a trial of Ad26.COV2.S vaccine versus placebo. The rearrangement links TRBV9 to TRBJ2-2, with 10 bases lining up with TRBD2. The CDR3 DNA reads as TGTGCCAGCAGCACTAGCGGGGCGGGGAGGGGCACCGGGGAGCTGTTTTTT. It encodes CASSTSGAGRGTGELFF.